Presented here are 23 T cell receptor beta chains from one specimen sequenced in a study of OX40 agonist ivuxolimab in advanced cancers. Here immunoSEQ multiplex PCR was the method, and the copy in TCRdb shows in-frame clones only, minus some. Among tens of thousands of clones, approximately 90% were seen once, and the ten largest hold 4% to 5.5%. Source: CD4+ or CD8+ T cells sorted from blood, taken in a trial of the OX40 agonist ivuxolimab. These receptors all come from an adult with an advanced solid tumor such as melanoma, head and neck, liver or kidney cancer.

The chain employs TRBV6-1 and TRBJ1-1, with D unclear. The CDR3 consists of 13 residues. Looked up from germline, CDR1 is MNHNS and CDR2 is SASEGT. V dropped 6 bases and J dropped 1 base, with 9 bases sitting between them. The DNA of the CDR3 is TGTGCCAGCAGCAACAAGGAGAACACTGAAGCTTTCTTT. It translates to CASSNKENTEAFF.

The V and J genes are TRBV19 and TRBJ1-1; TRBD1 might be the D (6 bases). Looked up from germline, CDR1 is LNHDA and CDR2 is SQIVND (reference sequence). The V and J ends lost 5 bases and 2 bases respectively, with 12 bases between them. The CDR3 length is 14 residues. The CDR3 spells CASSQEGGNTEAFF. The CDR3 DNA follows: TGTGCCAGTAGTCAAGAGGGGGGAAACACTGAAGCTTTCTTT. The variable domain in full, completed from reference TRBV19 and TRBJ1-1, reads DGGITQSPKYLFRKEGQNVTLSCEQNLNHDAMYWYRQDPGQGLRLIYYSQIVNDFQKGDIAEGYSVSREKKESFPLTVTSAQKNPTAFYLCASSQEGGNTEAFFGQGTRLTVV.

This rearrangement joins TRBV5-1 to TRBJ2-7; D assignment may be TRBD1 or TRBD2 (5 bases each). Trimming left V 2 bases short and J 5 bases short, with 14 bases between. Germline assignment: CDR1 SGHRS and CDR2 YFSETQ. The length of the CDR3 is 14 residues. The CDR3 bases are TGCGCCAGCAGCTTACCCAGGGAGTTTAACGAGCAGTACTTC. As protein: CASSLPREFNEQYF.

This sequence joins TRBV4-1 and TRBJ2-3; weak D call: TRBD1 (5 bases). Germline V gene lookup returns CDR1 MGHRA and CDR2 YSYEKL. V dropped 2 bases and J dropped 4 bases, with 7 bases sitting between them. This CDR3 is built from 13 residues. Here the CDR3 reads CASSQPRADTQYF. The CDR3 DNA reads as TGCGCCAGCAGCCAACCCAGGGCAGATACGCAGTATTTT.

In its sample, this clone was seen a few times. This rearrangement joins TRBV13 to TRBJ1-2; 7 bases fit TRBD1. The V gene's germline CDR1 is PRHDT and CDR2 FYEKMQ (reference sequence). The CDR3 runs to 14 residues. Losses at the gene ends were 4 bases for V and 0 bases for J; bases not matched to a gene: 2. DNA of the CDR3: TGTGCCAGCAGCTCTGGGACAGCTAACTATGGCTACACCTTC. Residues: CASSSGTANYGYTF.

The CDR3 is CASRERERGDEAFF. The CDR3 coding sequence is TGTGCCAGCCGTGAACGGGAGAGGGGAGATGAAGCTTTCTTT. The chain employs TRBV27 and TRBJ1-1, with D possibly being TRBD1 (5 bases). The germline V gene has CDR1 MNHEY and CDR2 SMNVEV (reference sequence). The CDR3 runs to 14 residues. V was trimmed by 8 bases and J by 7 bases, leaving 20 bases between them.

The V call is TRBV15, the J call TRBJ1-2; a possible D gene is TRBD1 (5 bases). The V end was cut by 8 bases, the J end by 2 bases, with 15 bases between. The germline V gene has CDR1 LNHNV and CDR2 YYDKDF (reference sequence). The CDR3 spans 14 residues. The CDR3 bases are TGTGCCACCCAGACTGGGCGGGGGAACTATGGCTACACCTTC. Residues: CATQTGRGNYGYTF.

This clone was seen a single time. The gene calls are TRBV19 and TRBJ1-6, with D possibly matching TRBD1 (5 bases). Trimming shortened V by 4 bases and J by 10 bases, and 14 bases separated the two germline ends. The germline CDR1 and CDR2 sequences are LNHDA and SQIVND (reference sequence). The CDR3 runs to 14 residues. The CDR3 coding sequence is TGTGCCAGTAGTACAGGGACGAATAGCTCACCCCTCCACTTT. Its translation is CASSTGTNSSPLHF. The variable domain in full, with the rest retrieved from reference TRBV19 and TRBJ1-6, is DGGITQSPKYLFRKEGQNVTLSCEQNLNHDAMYWYRQDPGQGLRLIYYSQIVNDFQKGDIAEGYSVSREKKESFPLTVTSAQKNPTAFYLCASSTGTNSSPLHFGNGTRLTVT.

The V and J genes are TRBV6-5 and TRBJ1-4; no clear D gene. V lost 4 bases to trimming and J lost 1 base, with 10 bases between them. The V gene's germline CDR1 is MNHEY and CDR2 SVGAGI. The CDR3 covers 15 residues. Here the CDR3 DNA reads TGTGCCAGCAGTTCATGGGGTGGAACTAATGAAAAACTGTTTTTT. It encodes CASSSWGGTNEKLFF.

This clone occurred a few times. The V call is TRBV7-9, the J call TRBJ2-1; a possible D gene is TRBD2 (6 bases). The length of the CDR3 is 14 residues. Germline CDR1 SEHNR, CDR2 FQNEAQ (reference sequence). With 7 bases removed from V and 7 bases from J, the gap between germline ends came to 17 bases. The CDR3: CASTPWGTPNEQFF. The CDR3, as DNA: TGTGCCAGCACCCCCTGGGGGACTCCAAATGAGCAGTTCTTC.

The CDR3 DNA sequence: TGTGCCAGCAGCTGGGGATCGAACACCGGGGAGCTGTTTTTT. It specifies CASSWGSNTGELFF. The chain couples TRBV7-3 to TRBJ2-2; D not certain. This CDR3 spans 14 amino acids. Per germline, CDR1 SGHTA and CDR2 FQGTGA. V lost 4 bases, J lost 0 bases, and 6 bases lay in between.

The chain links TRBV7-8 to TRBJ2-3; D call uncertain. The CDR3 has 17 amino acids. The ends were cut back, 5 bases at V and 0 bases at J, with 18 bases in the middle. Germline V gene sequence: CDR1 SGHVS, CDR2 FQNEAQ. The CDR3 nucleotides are TGTGCCAGCAGCCTACTTCACTTCCGAAGTAGCACAGATACGCAGTATTTT. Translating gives CASSLLHFRSSTDTQYF.

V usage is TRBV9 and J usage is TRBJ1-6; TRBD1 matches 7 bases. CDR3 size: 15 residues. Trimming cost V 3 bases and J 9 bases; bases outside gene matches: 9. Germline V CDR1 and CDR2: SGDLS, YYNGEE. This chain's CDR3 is CASSATGQIRSPLHF. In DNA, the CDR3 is TGTGCCAGCAGCGCCACGGGACAGATACGTTCACCCCTCCACTTT.

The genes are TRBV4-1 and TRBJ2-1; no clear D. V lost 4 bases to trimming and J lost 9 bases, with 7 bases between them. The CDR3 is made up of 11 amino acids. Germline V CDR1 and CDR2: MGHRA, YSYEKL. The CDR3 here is CASSLSGEQFF. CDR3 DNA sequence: TGCGCCAGCAGCCTCTCGGGTGAGCAGTTCTTC.

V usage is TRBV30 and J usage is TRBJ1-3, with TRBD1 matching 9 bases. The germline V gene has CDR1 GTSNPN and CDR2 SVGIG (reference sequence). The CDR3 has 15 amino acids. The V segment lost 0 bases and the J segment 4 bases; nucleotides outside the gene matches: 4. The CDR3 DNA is TGTGCCTGGAGTGTAACAGGGGGCTTCGGAAACACCATATATTTT. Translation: CAWSVTGGFGNTIYF.

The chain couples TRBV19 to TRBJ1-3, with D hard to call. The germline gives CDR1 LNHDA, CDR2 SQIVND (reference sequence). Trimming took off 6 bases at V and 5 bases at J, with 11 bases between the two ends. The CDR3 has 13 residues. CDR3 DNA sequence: TGTGCCAGTAGGCCGGACGCTAGAAACACCATATATTTT. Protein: CASRPDARNTIYF. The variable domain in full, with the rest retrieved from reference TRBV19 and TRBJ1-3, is DGGITQSPKYLFRKEGQNVTLSCEQNLNHDAMYWYRQDPGQGLRLIYYSQIVNDFQKGDIAEGYSVSREKKESFPLTVTSAQKNPTAFYLCASRPDARNTIYFGEGSWLTVV.

CDR3 coding DNA: TGTGCCAGCAGACCAGGGGGGGGGAAAGGGTACACAGATACGCAGTATTTT. This codes for CASRPGGGKGYTDTQYF. The chain employs TRBV5-4 and TRBJ2-3; D might be TRBD1 or TRBD2, each matching 7 bases. The length of the CDR3 is 17 residues. Trimming cost V 5 bases and J 2 bases, with 21 bases left between them. Germline lookup yields CDR1 SGHNT and CDR2 YYREEE (reference sequence).

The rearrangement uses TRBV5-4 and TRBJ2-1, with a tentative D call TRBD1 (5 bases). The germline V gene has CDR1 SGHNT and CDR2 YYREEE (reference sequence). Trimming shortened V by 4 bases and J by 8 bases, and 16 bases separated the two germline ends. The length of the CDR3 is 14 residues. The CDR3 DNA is TGTGCCAGCAGCGCGCTACAAGTAGGGGATGAGCAGTTCTTC. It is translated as CASSALQVGDEQFF.

In DNA, the CDR3 is TGCGCCAGCAGCGAGGACCCCAGGGGTAAAACTGAAGCTTTCTTT. It translates to CASSEDPRGKTEAFF. The genes are TRBV5-1 and TRBJ1-1, with D perhaps TRBD1 (6 bases). Germline V gene lookup returns CDR1 SGHRS and CDR2 YFSETQ. Trimming removed 4 bases from V and 5 bases from J, with 18 bases in between. The CDR3 has 15 amino acids.

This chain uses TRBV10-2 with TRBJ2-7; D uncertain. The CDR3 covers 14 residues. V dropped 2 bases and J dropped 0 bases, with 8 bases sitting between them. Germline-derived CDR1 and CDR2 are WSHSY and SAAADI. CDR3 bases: TGCGCCAGCAGTGAGCAGAGGAGCTCCTACGAGCAGTACGTC. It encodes CASSEQRSSYEQYV.

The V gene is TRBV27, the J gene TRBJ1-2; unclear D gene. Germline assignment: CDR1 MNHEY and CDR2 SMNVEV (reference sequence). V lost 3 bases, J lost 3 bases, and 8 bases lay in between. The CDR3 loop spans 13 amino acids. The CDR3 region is CASSFGFDYGYTF. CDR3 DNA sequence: TGTGCCAGCAGTTTCGGATTCGACTATGGCTACACCTTC.

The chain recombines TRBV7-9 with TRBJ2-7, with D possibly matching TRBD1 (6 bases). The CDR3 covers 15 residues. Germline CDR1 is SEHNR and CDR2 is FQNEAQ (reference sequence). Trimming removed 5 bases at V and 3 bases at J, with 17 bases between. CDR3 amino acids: CASSAGARALYEQYV. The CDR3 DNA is TGTGCCAGCAGCGCAGGGGCCAGGGCTCTCTACGAGCAGTACGTC.

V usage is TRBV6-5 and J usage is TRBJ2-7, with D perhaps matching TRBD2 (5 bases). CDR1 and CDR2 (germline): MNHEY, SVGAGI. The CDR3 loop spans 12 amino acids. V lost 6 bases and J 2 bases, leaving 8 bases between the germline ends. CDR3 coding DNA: TGTGCCAGCAGAGAGGGAACCTACGAGCAGTACGTC. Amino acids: CASREGTYEQYV.